This T cell receptor (beta chain) was recovered during a study of T-cell memory formation after mild COVID-19. Each CDR3 protein gets one entry after TCRdb re-called the 5' RACE reads with MiXCR. The data show roughly 12,000 distinct CDR3 sequences, approximately 14% seen once. Germline V gene lookup returns CDR1 SGHVS and CDR2 FNYEAQ. Trimming took 2 bases from V and 4 from J; bases not matched to a gene: 13. This CDR3 is 18 amino acids long. Ten or more counts support this clonotype. The sample taken for sequencing was PBMCs or a T cell subset sorted from them (not recorded which). The clonotype comes from a man between 18 and 29 years old who had mild COVID-19 (a few samples of this study predate the infection). Cell type and time point are not known. The J gene is TRBJ2-3, the V gene TRBV7-6; 9 bases fit TRBD1. CDR3 sequence (DNA): TGTGCCAGCAGCTTACCCGCCCGTGGGACAGGGATCCCAGATACGCAGTATTTT. Residues: CASSLPARGTGIPDTQYF. Supplemented by reference TRBV7-6 and TRBJ2-3, the full variable domain reads GAGVSQSPRYKVTKRGQDVALRCDPISGHVSLYWYRQALGQGPEFLTYFNYEAQQDKSGLPNDRFSAERPEGSISTLTIQRTEQRDSAMYRCASSLPARGTGIPDTQYFGPGTRLTVL.